What follows is one TCR beta chain and its context. Its antigen is not known. The entry originates in a study of cytomegalovirus exposure and HLA in healthy donors. Overall study findings and caveats: Follow-up analysis found HLA locus-dependent TCR association rates, highest for DRB1 and lowest for HLA-C. Confirmation in vitro established that a few CMV-associated chains were specific for CMV antigens. Roughly even sequencing depth across donors was the assumption behind the presence/absence analyses.

The PCR had 60 Vbeta and 13 Jbeta primers. The protocol was immunoSEQ multiplex PCR, while the TCRdb copy is restricted to in-frame clones and leaves out a portion. In the table there are about 130,000 clones, 65% to 90% of which are singletons. The receptor was isolated from a man aged 18 to 30 in good health and CMV-seronegative. Specimen: PBMCs.

The CDR3 sequence: CAWRLDGGYTF. CDR3 bases: TGTGCCTGGAGGCTAGATGGGGGCTACACCTTC. V is TRBV30 and J is TRBJ1-2, with D unresolved. Trimming pared 3 bases from V and 8 bases from J, leaving 10 bases between. CDR1 and CDR2 from the germline V gene are GTSNPN and SVGIG (reference sequence). CDR3 size: 11 residues.